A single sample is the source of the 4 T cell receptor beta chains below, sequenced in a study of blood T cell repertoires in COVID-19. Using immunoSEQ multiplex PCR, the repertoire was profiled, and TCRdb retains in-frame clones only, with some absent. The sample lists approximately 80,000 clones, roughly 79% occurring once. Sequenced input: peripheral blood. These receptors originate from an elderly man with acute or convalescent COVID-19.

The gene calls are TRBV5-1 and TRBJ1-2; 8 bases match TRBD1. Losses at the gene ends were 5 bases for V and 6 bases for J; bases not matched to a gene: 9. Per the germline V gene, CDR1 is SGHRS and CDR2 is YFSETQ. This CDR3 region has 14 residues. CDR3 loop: CASSWAGGFDGYTF. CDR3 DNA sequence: TGCGCCAGCAGTTGGGCAGGGGGCTTTGATGGCTACACCTTC.

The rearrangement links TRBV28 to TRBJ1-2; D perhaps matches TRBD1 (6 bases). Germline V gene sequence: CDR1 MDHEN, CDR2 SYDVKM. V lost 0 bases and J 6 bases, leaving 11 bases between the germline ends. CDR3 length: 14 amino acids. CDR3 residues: CASSLWGATDGYTF. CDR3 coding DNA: TGTGCCAGCAGTTTATGGGGGGCGACGGATGGCTACACCTTC.

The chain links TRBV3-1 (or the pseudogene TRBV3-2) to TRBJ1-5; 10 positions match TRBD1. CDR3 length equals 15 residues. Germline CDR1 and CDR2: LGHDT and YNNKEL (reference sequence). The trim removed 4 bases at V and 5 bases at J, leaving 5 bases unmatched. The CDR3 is CASSPGDRGDQPQHF. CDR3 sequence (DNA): TGTGCCAGCAGCCCGGGGGACAGGGGAGATCAGCCCCAGCATTTT.

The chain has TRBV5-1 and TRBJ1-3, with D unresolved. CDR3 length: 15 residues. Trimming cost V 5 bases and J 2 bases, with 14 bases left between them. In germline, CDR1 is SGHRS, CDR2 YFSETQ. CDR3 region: CASRLEYTPGNTIYF. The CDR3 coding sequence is TGCGCCAGCAGACTCGAGTATACGCCTGGAAACACCATATATTTT.